What follows is one T cell receptor (beta chain) and its context. The sample belongs to a study of blood T cell repertoires in COVID-19. Looking at the study overall: The United States, Italy and Spain provided the acute and convalescent COVID-19 samples. Sample material is recorded as cDNA or gDNA derived from T cells, B-cell-depleted T cells, or PBMCs.

CDR3 length: 14 residues. The J segment lost 6 bases and the V segment lost 4 bases, leaving 8 bases of the junction unmatched. Per the germline V gene, CDR1 is SGHNT and CDR2 is YYREEE (reference sequence). In the study's own analysis: Amplification of reference gene primers provided the estimated nucleated cell counts. Repertoires were generated with immunoSEQ multiplex PCR, while TCRdb's copy carries only in-frame clones and drops some. That table supplies the V and J calls and clone size; D and trimming were determined from the DNA. The sample consists of a few hundred thousand clones, 86% of them appearing once.

The TCR originated in a woman aged 25 to 39 with active or convalescent COVID-19. The chain employs TRBV5-4 and TRBJ2-7, with 9 bases identical to TRBD1. Specimen: peripheral blood. CDR3 sequence: CASSHGTGFGEQYF. The CDR3 coding sequence is TGTGCCAGCAGCCACGGGACAGGGTTTGGCGAGCAGTACTTC.